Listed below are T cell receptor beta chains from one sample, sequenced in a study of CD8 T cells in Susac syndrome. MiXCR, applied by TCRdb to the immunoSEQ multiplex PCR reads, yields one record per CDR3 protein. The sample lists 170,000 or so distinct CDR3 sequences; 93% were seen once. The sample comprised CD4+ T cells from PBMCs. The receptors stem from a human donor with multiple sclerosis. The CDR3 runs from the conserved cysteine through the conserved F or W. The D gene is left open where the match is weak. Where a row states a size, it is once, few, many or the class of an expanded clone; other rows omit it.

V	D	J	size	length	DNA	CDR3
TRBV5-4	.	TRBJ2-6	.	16	TGTGCCAGCAGCTTTCCGCGGGCCTCCCAGGGCGGCGTCCTGACTTTC	CASSFPRASQGGVLTF
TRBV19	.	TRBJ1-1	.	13	TGTGCCAGTAAGGGCGACCGAACTTTTGAAGCTTTCTTT	CASKGDRTFEAFF
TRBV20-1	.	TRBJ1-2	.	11	TGCAGTGCTAGGGGAAGGGATGGCTACACCTTC	CSARGRDGYTF
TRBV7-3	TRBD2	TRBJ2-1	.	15	TGTGCCAGCAGCTTATCGGGCGGGAGAGTGAATGAGCAGTTCTTC	CASSLSGGRVNEQFF
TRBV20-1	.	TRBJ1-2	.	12	TGCAGTGCAAGGTCGCCGCATTATGGCTACACCTTC	CSARSPHYGYTF
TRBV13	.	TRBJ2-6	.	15	TGTGCCAGCAGCTTAAGTCCTTCTGGGGCCAACGTCCTGACTTTC	CASSLSPSGANVLTF
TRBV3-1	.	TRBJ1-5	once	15	TGTGCCAGCAGCCAAGGGGGTTGGAAAAATCAGCCCCAGCATTTT	CASSQGGWKNQPQHF
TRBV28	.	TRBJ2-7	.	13	TGTGCCAGCAGTTTCAAGGGCTCCTACGAGCAGTACTTC	CASSFKGSYEQYF
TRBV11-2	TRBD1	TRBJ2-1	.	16	TGTGCCAGCTCCCCAACAGGGACAGGGGGCTTCGGTGAGCAGTTCTTC	CASSPTGTGGFGEQFF
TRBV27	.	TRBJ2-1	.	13	TGTGCCAGCAGTTTACCAACCCTAAATGAGCAGTTCTTC	CASSLPTLNEQFF
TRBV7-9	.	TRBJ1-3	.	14	TGTGCCAGCAGCTTACAAGCCTCTGGAAACACCATATATTTT	CASSLQASGNTIYF
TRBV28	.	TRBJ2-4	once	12	.	CASSFGAGAKYF